The clone carrying this TCR beta chain was seen repeatedly, ten times or more. Its antigen is currently unknown. The source of the sample is a study of T cells in Graves' hyperthyroidism and ophthalmopathy. General observations from the study: Peripheral blood also featured most of the thyroid clonotypes expanded above 0.001.

Researchers took RNA transcripts and amplified the TCR beta CDR3 regions from them. With the HTBI primer set, the TCR CDR3 went through a first round of RT-PCR. TCRdb ran MiXCR on the multiplex PCR reads and lists one entry per CDR3 protein. The sample has some 370,000 distinct CDR3 sequences; about 15% are singletons. The TCR comes from a woman in her 30s with Graves' hyperthyroidism that later progressed to Graves' ophthalmopathy. Material for sequencing was blood.

CDR3 amino acids: CASSVWGDRGLEEPTDTQYF. The CDR3, as DNA: TGTGCCAGCTCCGTATGGGGAGACAGGGGGCTTGAGGAACCCACAGATACGCAGTATTTT. The chain links TRBV7-2 to TRBJ2-3; 10 positions match TRBD1. The V segment lost 8 bases and the J segment 2 bases; nucleotides outside the gene matches: 22. CDR1 is SGHTA and CDR2 is FQGNSA in the germline V gene. The CDR3 runs to 20 residues.